These 32 T cell receptor beta chains share one sample of origin, sequenced in a study of blood T cell repertoires in COVID-19. The method was immunoSEQ multiplex PCR; TCRdb's version includes in-frame clones alone and lacks a portion of them. The sample lists tens of thousands of clones, 90% occurring once. Sequencing was done on a sample of peripheral blood. The receptors come from a woman between 50 and 59 years old in a cohort sampled during active COVID-19.

The gene calls are TRBV29-1 and TRBJ2-4; 7 nucleotides align to TRBD2. The CDR3 covers 15 residues. With 0 bases clipped from V and 1 base from J, the junction kept 3 bases outside the gene matches. Germline V lookup: CDR1 SQVTM, CDR2 ANQGSEA. The CDR3 sequence: CSVEDTSAAKNIQYF. The CDR3 DNA is TGCAGCGTTGAAGACACTAGCGCGGCCAAAAACATTCAGTACTTC.

The chain combines TRBV29-1 with TRBJ1-2; D possibly corresponds to TRBD1 (5 bases). Deletions cut 3 bases from V and 4 bases from J, with 9 bases between. There are 12 residues in the CDR3. CDR1 SQVTM and CDR2 ANQGSEA come from the germline V gene. CDR3 protein: CSVEGGTYGYTF. The CDR3 bases are TGCAGCGTTGAGGGCGGGACCTATGGCTACACCTTC.

The gene calls are TRBV19 and TRBJ2-7, with 7 bases lining up with TRBD2. CDR3 length equals 16 residues. CDR1 is LNHDA, CDR2 SQIVND, per germline (reference sequence). V lost 3 bases to trimming and J lost 5 bases; unmatched junction nucleotides: 13. The CDR3 region is CASSITGGGLPHEQYF. The DNA for the CDR3 is TGTGCCAGTAGTATCACGGGAGGAGGTTTGCCCCACGAGCAGTACTTC.

The rearrangement joins TRBV27 to TRBJ1-2; D is perhaps TRBD1 (5 bases). The CDR3 runs 13 residues. CDR1 is MNHEY and CDR2 is SMNVEV in the germline V gene (reference sequence). Between the trimmed V and J ends, which lost 3 bases and 4 bases, there was a span of 9 bases. DNA of the CDR3: TGTGCCAGCAGTTTGGGGGGGGGCTATGGCTACACCTTC. This sequence encodes CASSLGGGYGYTF.

This clone was detected only once. The chain carries TRBV13 and TRBJ1-5; maybe TRBD1 (6 bases). Germline CDR1 is PRHDT and CDR2 is FYEKMQ (reference sequence). With 0 bases removed from V and 1 base from J, the gap between germline ends came to 10 bases. This CDR3 has 16 amino acids. The CDR3 is CASSLGSGESNQPQHF. CDR3 bases: TGTGCCAGCAGCTTAGGCTCAGGGGAGAGCAATCAGCCCCAGCATTTT.

This chain connects TRBV27 to TRBJ1-5; 10 bases align to TRBD1. This CDR3 region has 15 residues. Trimming took 6 bases from V and 5 from J; bases not matched to a gene: 7. Germline-derived CDR1 and CDR2 are MNHEY and SMNVEV (reference sequence). The CDR3 is CASSSGTGADQPQHF. CDR3 DNA sequence: TGTGCCAGCAGCTCGGGGACAGGGGCGGATCAGCCCCAGCATTTT.

This sequence joins TRBV30 and TRBJ1-1; D ambiguous. V lost 5 bases and J lost 0, with 10 bases in between. This CDR3 region has 13 residues. Germline V gene data show CDR1 as GTSNPN and CDR2 as SVGIG (reference sequence). CDR3 nucleotide sequence: TGTGCCTGGCAGACAAGCTTGAACACTGAAGCTTTCTTT. It codes for CAWQTSLNTEAFF.

The chain joins TRBV11-3 to TRBJ2-2; perhaps TRBD2 as D (5 bases). CDR3 length: 17 amino acids. V gave up 0 bases and J gave up 3 bases, with 14 bases separating them. Germline V gene lookup returns CDR1 SGHNT and CDR2 YENEEA. DNA of the CDR3: TGTGCCAGCAGCTTAGATCTAGGAGGCACCTACACCGGGGAGCTGTTTTTT. Translation: CASSLDLGGTYTGELFF.

J is TRBJ2-1 and V is TRBV12-3 or TRBV12-4; perhaps TRBD1 as D (6 bases). This CDR3 region has 12 residues. The V and J ends lost 6 bases and 8 bases respectively, with 11 bases between them. The CDR3 DNA is TGTGCCAGCAGCCTCAGGGGTGATGAGCAGTTCTTC. Encoded protein: CASSLRGDEQFF.

V is TRBV12-5 and J is TRBJ2-1, with a weak D call TRBD1 (6 bases). CDR1 is LGHNT, CDR2 FRNRAP, per germline. The V end lost 8 bases, the J end lost 6 bases, and 14 bases lay between the germline ends. This CDR3 contains 13 residues. CDR3 sequence (DNA): TGTGCTAGTTTACAGGGTCCTGGCAATGAGCAGTTCTTC. Amino acid sequence: CASLQGPGNEQFF.

This sequence joins TRBV13 and TRBJ1-3, with TRBD1 as a possible D gene (6 bases). V lost 5 bases, J lost 4 bases, and 21 bases lay in between. CDR1 and CDR2 from the germline V gene are PRHDT and FYEKMQ (reference sequence). The CDR3 loop spans 17 amino acids. The DNA for the CDR3 is TGTGCCAGCAGCGCCCCCTTGGGGGGGGCTCCAGGAAACACCATATATTTT. Translating gives CASSAPLGGAPGNTIYF.

The V call is TRBV30, the J call TRBJ2-1; D perhaps matches TRBD2 (5 bases). V lost 3 bases to trimming and J lost 1 base, with 22 bases between them. This CDR3 region has 18 residues. Germline V gene sequence: CDR1 GTSNPN, CDR2 SVGIG (reference sequence). CDR3 sequence reads: CAWRDSYAGSGSYNEQFF. The CDR3 nucleotides read TGTGCCTGGAGGGATTCATATGCGGGTTCCGGGTCCTACAATGAGCAGTTCTTC.

The sample holds one count of this clone. This chain links TRBV6-5 with TRBJ2-7; D ambiguous. The CDR3 is made up of 13 amino acids. V was cut by 7 bases and J by 2 bases, with 12 bases left in between. Per the germline V gene, CDR1 is MNHEY and CDR2 is SVGAGI. CDR3 nucleotides: TGTGCCAGCATTTCAGGAATGGCCTACGAGCAGTACTTC. Protein: CASISGMAYEQYF.

The genes are TRBV28 and TRBJ2-3; D uncertain. Germline V CDR1 and CDR2: MDHEN, SYDVKM. V was shortened by 4 bases and J by 1 base, with 15 bases between the two germline ends. This CDR3 spans 16 amino acids. The DNA for the CDR3 is TGTGCCAGCAGTTCACACGGAGAAGCCGGCACAGATACGCAGTATTTT. As protein: CASSSHGEAGTDTQYF.

V and J are TRBV3-1 (or the pseudogene TRBV3-2) and TRBJ1-1; 8 nucleotides agree with TRBD1. This CDR3 is built from 15 residues. Per germline, CDR1 LGHDT and CDR2 YNNKEL (reference sequence). J was trimmed by 1 base and V by 4 bases; bases with no gene match: 5. The CDR3 protein is CASSPGQGRNTEAFF. The CDR3 DNA follows: TGTGCCAGCAGCCCTGGACAGGGTCGGAACACTGAAGCTTTCTTT.

The chain has TRBV7-3 and TRBJ2-1, with D tentatively TRBD1 (6 bases). There are 14 residues in the CDR3. CDR1 is SGHTA, CDR2 FQGTGA, per germline. V dropped 5 bases and J dropped 8 bases, with 16 bases sitting between them. As DNA, the CDR3 is TGTGCCAGCAGCGCCCAGACAGGTCACGATGAGCAGTTCTTC. It codes for CASSAQTGHDEQFF.

This chain links TRBV5-6 with TRBJ1-5, with unresolved D. Germline V lookup: CDR1 SGHDT, CDR2 YYEEEE. This CDR3 region has 14 residues. Trimming removed 4 bases at V and 9 bases at J, with 17 bases between. CDR3 region: CASSLGMVGRPQHF. Written as DNA, the CDR3 is TGTGCCAGCAGCCTGGGAATGGTCGGGAGGCCCCAGCATTTT.

There are a few counts of this clone. This chain links TRBV19 with TRBJ1-5; unclear D gene. The CDR3 spans 13 residues. The ends were cut back, 1 base at V and 4 bases at J, with 5 bases in the middle. CDR1 is LNHDA, CDR2 SQIVND, per germline (reference sequence). CDR3 nucleotides: TGTGCCAGTAGTATAGGAGAGAATCAGCCCCAGCATTTT. This gives the protein CASSIGENQPQHF.

This sequence joins TRBV7-3 and TRBJ2-2; no definite D call. V shed 3 bases and J shed 6 bases, with 5 bases lying between them. Looked up from germline, CDR1 is SGHTA and CDR2 is FQGTGA. The CDR3 has 12 residues. CDR3 sequence reads: CASSLRPGELFF. The CDR3 DNA reads as TGTGCCAGCAGCTTGAGGCCCGGGGAGCTGTTTTTT.

V and J are TRBV6-1 and TRBJ2-7; D not resolved. In germline, CDR1 is MNHNS, CDR2 SASEGT. V dropped 3 bases and J dropped 1 base, with 10 bases sitting between them. The CDR3 spans 14 residues. CDR3 in DNA: TGTGCCAGCAGTGATCAGGTCGGATCCTACGAGCAGTACTTC. It codes for CASSDQVGSYEQYF.

The chain has TRBV10-1 and TRBJ2-3; 7 nucleotides agree with TRBD1. The CDR3 consists of 19 residues. Trimming cost V 5 bases and J 3 bases; bases outside gene matches: 20. Germline V gene data show CDR1 as WNHNN and CDR2 as SYGVQD (reference sequence). CDR3: CASSPTSSDREFRTDTQYF. CDR3 sequence (DNA): TGCGCCAGCAGTCCTACCTCGTCCGACAGGGAATTTAGGACAGATACGCAGTATTTT.

The chain joins TRBV15 to TRBJ1-1, with D perhaps matching TRBD1 (5 bases). From germline, CDR1 is LNHNV and CDR2 YYDKDF (reference sequence). Trimming removed 5 bases from V and 1 base from J, with 8 bases in between. The CDR3 is 13 amino acids. The CDR3 sequence: CATSVDRNTEAFF. CDR3 nucleotide sequence: TGTGCCACCAGCGTAGACAGGAACACTGAAGCTTTCTTT.

Only one count was recorded for this clone. Other DNA sequences in the sample encode the same CDR3. The chain has TRBV27 and TRBJ2-7; weak D call: TRBD2 (5 bases). The CDR3 consists of 13 residues. Germline CDR1 reads MNHEY; CDR2 reads SMNVEV (reference sequence). Trimming took 2 bases from V and 3 from J, leaving 8 bases between them. The CDR3 region is CASSLGGGYEQYF. The CDR3 DNA reads as TGTGCCAGCAGTTTAGGCGGAGGCTACGAGCAGTACTTC.

CDR3 DNA sequence: TGTGCCAGCAGCGTTCATAGTGAGGAGGACAATGAGCAGTTCTTC. Translated: CASSVHSEEDNEQFF. The genes are TRBV9 and TRBJ2-1; a possible D gene is TRBD2 (5 bases). The V gene lost 2 bases and the J gene lost 5 bases, with 14 bases spanning the gap. Germline assignment: CDR1 SGDLS and CDR2 YYNGEE. The CDR3 loop spans 15 amino acids.

This chain links TRBV16 with TRBJ1-5; D uncertain. The V and J ends lost 4 bases and 2 bases respectively, with 15 bases between them. The CDR3 consists of 16 residues. Germline CDR1 and CDR2: KGHSY and FQNENV. The CDR3 sequence is CASSPQSTLGNQPQHF. CDR3 DNA: TGTGCCAGCAGCCCCCAGTCAACCTTGGGCAATCAGCCCCAGCATTTT.

The chain recombines TRBV5-4 with TRBJ2-5; the match to TRBD2 covers 10 bases. The CDR3 contains 17 residues. The germline CDR1 and CDR2 sequences are SGHNT and YYREEE (reference sequence). V was pared by 0 bases and J by 1 base, with 6 bases of the junction left unmatched. The DNA for the CDR3 is TGTGCCAGCAGCTTGGGGGCCGGGACTAGCGTCCAAGAGACCCAGTACTTC. Residues: CASSLGAGTSVQETQYF.

The rearrangement links TRBV7-9 to TRBJ1-1; D unclear. Germline V gene data show CDR1 as SEHNR and CDR2 as FQNEAQ (reference sequence). The CDR3 has 12 residues. V was shortened by 5 bases and J by 11 bases, with 15 bases between the two germline ends. Here the CDR3 DNA reads TGTGCCAGCAGCCCTCTGGGCCTCTGGGCTTTCTTT. This sequence encodes CASSPLGLWAFF.

This clone has just a few counts. The genes are TRBV10-3 and TRBJ1-1, with D perhaps TRBD1 (5 bases). V was pared by 4 bases and J by 1 base, with 16 bases between. The CDR3 covers 16 residues. Germline CDR1 ENHRY, CDR2 SYGVKD. This CDR3 is CAISALEGWENTEAFF. The CDR3 DNA follows: TGTGCCATCAGTGCTCTGGAGGGGTGGGAGAACACTGAAGCTTTCTTT.

This clone was seen a single time. The chain links TRBV21-1 to TRBJ2-7; the DNA was not compared with TRBD2, the D call given in the table. TRBV21-1 is a pseudogene locus. The CDR3 sequence is 17 residues long. The chain's CDR3 is CASSKGRTSGRRDEQYF. The CDR3 DNA sequence: TGTGCCAGCAGCAAAGGTAGGACTAGCGGGAGAAGGGACGAGCAGTACTTC.

This clone appeared a single time. CDR3 sequence (DNA): TGTGCCAGCAGTGAAAAAGGGAGTAGAACCTACGAGCAGTACTTC. Protein: CASSEKGSRTYEQYF. V gene TRBV6-1 combines with J gene TRBJ2-7, with D tentatively TRBD2 (5 bases). From germline, CDR1 is MNHNS and CDR2 SASEGT. The CDR3 sequence is 15 residues long. V was trimmed by 2 bases and J by 2 bases, leaving 13 bases between them.

The chain has TRBV28 and TRBJ1-1, with 9 nucleotides matching TRBD1. Germline V gene sequence: CDR1 MDHEN, CDR2 SYDVKM. CDR3 length: 14 residues. Trimming cost V 7 bases and J 2 bases; bases outside gene matches: 5. CDR3 loop: CASTPGQGNTEAFF. As DNA, the CDR3 is TGTGCCAGCACCCCGGGACAGGGAAACACTGAAGCTTTCTTT.

The genes are TRBV24-1 and TRBJ2-2; a weak D match, TRBD2 (6 bases). The CDR3 is made up of 17 amino acids. Trimming pared 0 bases from V and 3 bases from J, leaving 13 bases between. Germline values: CDR1 KGHDR, CDR2 SFDVKD. This CDR3 is CATSDLRGPGDTGELFF. For the CDR3, the DNA is TGTGCCACCAGTGATTTGAGGGGTCCGGGGGACACCGGGGAGCTGTTTTTT.